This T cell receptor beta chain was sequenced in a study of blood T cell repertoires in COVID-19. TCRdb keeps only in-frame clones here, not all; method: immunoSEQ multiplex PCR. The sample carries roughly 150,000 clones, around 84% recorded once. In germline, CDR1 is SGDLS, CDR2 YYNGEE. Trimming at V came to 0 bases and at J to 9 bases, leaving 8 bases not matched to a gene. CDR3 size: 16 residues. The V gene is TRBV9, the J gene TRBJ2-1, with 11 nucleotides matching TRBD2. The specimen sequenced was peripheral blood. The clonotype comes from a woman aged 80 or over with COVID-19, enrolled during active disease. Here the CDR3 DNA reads TGTGCCAGCAGCGTAGATTTGACTAGCGGGACGGTTGAGCAGTTCTTC. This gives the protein CASSVDLTSGTVEQFF.